The rows below give T cell receptor beta chains drawn from one sample of a study of radiation and T cells in renal cell carcinoma. Sequencing was performed with immunoSEQ multiplex PCR; in TCRdb, only in-frame clones are kept and a portion is missing. The repertoire consists of around 29,000 clones, with 81% occurring once and the leading ten covering approximately 30%. Specimen: blood, collected from a patient whose treatment included radiotherapy and nephrectomy. The receptors come from a man in his sixties with renal cell carcinoma. CDR3s include the opening cysteine and the closing phenylalanine or tryptophan. A D gene is named only where the DNA matches it firmly. Clone size is shown for a subset of rows, as once, few, many or a class of expanded clone.

d_call j_call clone_size v_call cdr3_aa cdr3_nt
NA TRBJ2-5 NA TRBV7-9 CASSPLVVGETQYF TGTGCCAGCAGCCCCCTGGTTGTAGGGGAGACCCAGTACTTC
NA TRBJ2-7 NA TRBV18 CASSQGFISVGSEQYF TGTGCCAGCTCACAGGGCTTTATATCCGTAGGATCCGAGCAGTACTTC
NA TRBJ1-6 few TRBV14 CASSHPGQFSPLHF TGTGCCAGCAGCCACCCTGGACAGTTTTCACCCCTCCACTTT
NA TRBJ1-6 few TRBV7-2 CASSNYSVVSLHF TGTGCCAGCAGCAACTACAGTGTCGTTTCCCTCCACTTT
NA TRBJ1-2 few TRBV7-2 CASSSLRDFLLSYTF TGTGCCAGCAGCTCCCTCAGGGATTTCCTATTGAGCTACACCTTC
TRBD2 TRBJ2-7 NA TRBV6-1 CASSDPTSGRNSYEQYF TGTGCCAGCAGTGACCCGACTAGCGGGAGAAACTCCTACGAGCAGTACTTC
NA TRBJ1-5 NA TRBV21-1 CASSRRGTPQHF TGTGCCAGCAGCAGACGAGGGACCCCGCAGCATTTT
TRBD1 TRBJ2-7 NA TRBV30 CAWRKTGAEGYEQYF TGTGCCTGGAGGAAGACAGGGGCTGAAGGCTACGAGCAGTACTTC
NA TRBJ2-3 once TRBV6-1 CASTELNTQYF TGTGCCAGCACGGAGCTGAATACGCAGTATTTT
NA TRBJ2-1 NA TRBV20-1 CSANYYNEQFF TGCAGTGCCAACTACTACAATGAGCAGTTCTTC
NA TRBJ1-5 NA TRBV7-2 CASSLDRGMESQHF TGTGCCAGCAGCTTAGATCGGGGGATGGAGTCCCAGCATTTT
NA TRBJ1-2 NA TRBV5-1 CASRPTSGGGYGYTF TGCGCCAGCAGACCCACCAGTGGAGGGGGCTATGGCTACACCTTC
NA TRBJ1-5 once TRBV29-1 CSVDQGMGQPQHF TGCAGCGTTGACCAGGGGATGGGACAGCCCCAGCATTTT
NA TRBJ2-2 NA TRBV7-7 CASSLGAGELFF TGTGCCAGCAGCCTAGGGGCCGGGGAGCTGTTTTTT
NA TRBJ1-3 NA TRBV4-3 CASSPSPPTDAIYF TGCGCCAGCAGCCCCTCCCCGCCCACGGACGCCATATATTTT
NA TRBJ2-7 NA TRBV14 CASSQRRAGTAYEQYF TGTGCCAGCAGCCAACGGAGGGCCGGGACAGCCTACGAGCAGTACTTC
NA TRBJ2-7 NA TRBV6-1 CASGRGSPYEQYF TGTGCCAGTGGCAGGGGCTCACCCTACGAGCAGTACTTC
TRBD1 TRBJ1-6 NA TRBV5-1 CASSLVTGGLDSPLHF TGCGCCAGCAGCTTGGTAACAGGGGGCCTGGATTCACCCCTCCACTTT
NA TRBJ2-1 NA TRBV6-5 CASHPNLHGEQFF TGTGCCAGCCATCCCAACCTACACGGTGAGCAGTTCTTC
TRBD1 TRBJ1-1 NA TRBV6-1 CASRTLGQGGTEAFF TGTGCCAGCAGGACCCTAGGACAGGGGGGCACTGAAGCTTTCTTT
NA TRBJ1-1 NA TRBV7-6 CASSAGGVTEAFF TGTGCCAGCAGCGCAGGAGGGGTCACTGAAGCTTTCTTT
NA TRBJ2-7 NA TRBV7-9 CASSLGPAGILYEQYF TGTGCCAGCAGCCTGGGCCCGGCGGGAATCCTGTACGAGCAGTACTTC
NA TRBJ1-1 few TRBV30 CAWSVYGGATEAFF TGTGCCTGGAGTGTATATGGGGGAGCCACTGAAGCTTTCTTT
NA TRBJ2-3 NA TRBV30 CAWSSPPGWNTQYF TGTGCCTGGAGTTCGCCGCCAGGGTGGAATACGCAGTATTTT
NA TRBJ2-7 NA TRBV5-6 CASRPLENPLTEEQYF TGTGCCAGCAGGCCTCTCGAGAATCCTCTAACGGAGGAGCAGTACTTC
NA TRBJ2-7 once TRBV4-1 CASSQDQRGGSYEQYF TGCGCCAGCAGCCAAGATCAGCGAGGGGGTTCCTACGAGCAGTACTTC
TRBD2 TRBJ2-5 NA TRBV30 CAWSSGGETQYF TGTGCCTGGAGTAGCGGGGGCGAGACCCAGTACTTC
TRBD2 TRBJ2-7 NA TRBV19 CASSIEVLEREVYYVYEQYF TGTGCCAGTAGTATAGAAGTATTAGAGCGGGAGGTTTATTATGTCTACGAGCAGTACTTC
NA TRBJ2-4 once TRBV30 CAWSVRGSDIQYF TGTGCCTGGAGTGTACGTGGATCGGACATTCAGTACTTC